Listed here are 26 T cell receptor beta chains from one sample, sequenced in a study of cytomegalovirus exposure and HLA in healthy donors. Clones were sequenced by immunoSEQ multiplex PCR, and TCRdb holds only the in-frame ones, with some missing. The sample has 170,000 or so clones, about 85% seen once. Sequencing was done on a sample of PBMCs. The receptor source for this set is a young man in good health and CMV-seropositive.

The chain recombines TRBV11-3 with TRBJ1-6, with 8 bases that match TRBD1. The germline V gene encodes CDR1 SGHNT and CDR2 YENEEA. The junction had 5 bases not matched to a gene; V was cut back by 3 bases and J by 7 bases. This CDR3 has 15 amino acids. The CDR3 protein is CASSFRGTGNSPLHF. The DNA for the CDR3 is TGTGCCAGCAGCTTCCGCGGGACAGGAAATTCACCCCTCCACTTT.

The V call is TRBV30, the J call TRBJ2-1, with TRBD2 identical over 8 bases. Germline trimming cut 4 bases from V and 7 bases from J; bases unmatched to any gene: 6. This CDR3 is 13 amino acids long. Germline V gives CDR1 GTSNPN, CDR2 SVGIG (reference sequence). The CDR3 coding sequence is TGTGCCTGGAACATCGGGGGGGATAATGAGCAGTTCTTC. It translates to CAWNIGGDNEQFF.

The V gene is TRBV11-1, the J gene TRBJ2-1; tentatively, D is TRBD2 (6 bases). The ends were cut back, 4 bases at V and 4 bases at J, with 14 bases in the middle. Germline V gives CDR1 SGHAT, CDR2 FQDESV (reference sequence). The CDR3 is made up of 15 amino acids. CDR3 region: CASSSGVSIYNEQFF. In nucleotides, the CDR3 is TGTGCCAGCAGCTCGGGGGTTTCGATATACAATGAGCAGTTCTTC.

V is TRBV28 and J is TRBJ1-6; D gene unclear. V lost 6 bases to trimming and J lost 2 bases, with 11 bases between them. The CDR3 spans 15 residues. Germline loops: CDR1 MDHEN, CDR2 SYDVKM. The CDR3 here is CASRYGIAYNSPLHF. The CDR3 DNA sequence: TGTGCCAGCAGATACGGGATTGCCTATAATTCACCCCTCCACTTT.

This clone appeared a few times. V usage is TRBV30 and J usage is TRBJ1-1, with D maybe TRBD1 (5 bases). The CDR3 contains 12 residues. The germline CDR1 and CDR2 sequences are GTSNPN and SVGIG (reference sequence). The V gene lost 0 bases and the J gene lost 7 bases, with 9 bases spanning the gap. DNA for the CDR3: TGTGCCTGGAGTGTACCGGGGGATGAAGCTTTCTTT. It translates to CAWSVPGDEAFF.

The rearrangement uses TRBV7-9 and TRBJ2-7; 7 nucleotides line up with TRBD1. CDR1 and CDR2 from the germline V gene are SEHNR and FQNEAQ (reference sequence). V trimming: 7 bases; J trimming: 2 bases; junction bases outside the gene matches: 5. This CDR3 region has 13 residues. CDR3 DNA: TGTGCCAGCACCACTACAGGGGCCTACGAGCAGTACTTC. It specifies CASTTTGAYEQYF.

V is TRBV7-9 and J is TRBJ1-1; D is unresolved. CDR3 length: 16 residues. V was pared by 5 bases and J by 3 bases, with 19 bases between. CDR1 SEHNR and CDR2 FQNEAQ come from the germline V gene (reference sequence). Here the CDR3 reads CASSPERGSWDTEAFF. The CDR3 region has the DNA TGTGCCAGCAGCCCGGAAAGAGGGTCGTGGGACACTGAAGCTTTCTTT.

The J gene is TRBJ2-1, the V gene TRBV6-1; 9 bases are a match to TRBD2. The germline V gene encodes CDR1 MNHNS and CDR2 SASEGT. The CDR3 length is 15 residues. The V gene end was trimmed by 6 bases and the J gene end by 8 bases; junction bases not matched to a gene: 11. Here the CDR3 reads CASSQGRGGSDEQFF. CDR3 sequence (DNA): TGTGCCAGCAGCCAGGGGCGGGGGGGGAGCGATGAGCAGTTCTTC.

V is TRBV6-1 and J is TRBJ2-6, with 8 bases matching TRBD1. Germline CDR1 MNHNS, CDR2 SASEGT. The CDR3 runs 18 residues. The trim removed 1 base at V and 5 bases at J, leaving 10 bases unmatched. CDR3 nucleotides: TGTGCCAGCAGTGAAGGGACAGGGAACTCCTTTTGGGCCAACGTCCTGACTTTC. Residues: CASSEGTGNSFWANVLTF.

The chain links TRBV28 to TRBJ1-5; weak D call: TRBD1 (5 bases). The germline V gene has CDR1 MDHEN and CDR2 SYDVKM. Trimming took off 6 bases at V and 1 base at J, with 13 bases between the two ends. The CDR3 is made up of 15 amino acids. This CDR3 reads CASRVWGSSNQPQHF. For the CDR3, the DNA is TGTGCCAGCAGGGTATGGGGCTCCAGCAATCAGCCCCAGCATTTT.

The chain is built from TRBV5-6 and TRBJ2-2; 10 bases align to TRBD2. The CDR3 runs to 17 residues. CDR1 and CDR2 from the germline V gene are SGHDT and YYEEEE. The V segment lost 2 bases and the J segment 1 base; nucleotides outside the gene matches: 5. The CDR3 region has the DNA TGTGCCAGCAGCTTAAACCTAGCGGGGGTGAACACCGGGGAGCTGTTTTTT. This sequence encodes CASSLNLAGVNTGELFF.

This rearrangement joins TRBV29-1 to TRBJ2-1; D perhaps matches TRBD2 (7 bases). Trimming stripped 4 bases from V and 2 bases from J, with 21 bases between. The V gene's germline CDR1 is SQVTM and CDR2 ANQGSEA. This CDR3 comprises 17 residues. The CDR3 nucleotides are TGCAGCGTTGGAGGAGGGAGGGACACGTACCCCTACAATGAGCAGTTCTTC. Translation: CSVGGGRDTYPYNEQFF.

The chain uses TRBV5-1 and TRBJ1-1; possible D gene TRBD1, 5 bases. Germline V CDR1 and CDR2: SGHRS, YFSETQ. The ends were cut back, 4 bases at V and 7 bases at J, with 17 bases in the middle. The CDR3 spans 14 residues. CDR3 DNA: TGCGCCAGCAGCCCAAATTCAGGGAGGGGTGAAGCTTTCTTT. Its translation: CASSPNSGRGEAFF.

As DNA, the CDR3 is TGTGCCAGCAGTCAACCCGGGACAGCGGACTACGAGCAGTACTTC. Its translation: CASSQPGTADYEQYF. The chain links TRBV6-6 to TRBJ2-7; 7 bases match TRBD1. Germline V CDR1 and CDR2: MNHNY, SVGAGI (reference sequence). The CDR3 is 15 residues long. Trimming cost V 5 bases and J 3 bases; bases outside gene matches: 10.

This clone was recorded a few times. This sequence joins TRBV19 and TRBJ1-1; 7 nucleotides match TRBD1. The CDR3 loop spans 14 amino acids. Germline trimming cut 5 bases from V and 4 bases from J; bases unmatched to any gene: 7. Germline CDR1 LNHDA, CDR2 SQIVND (reference sequence). The CDR3 DNA reads TGTGCCAGTAGTCTACAGGGGCCGAGCACTGAAGCTTTCTTT. Translation: CASSLQGPSTEAFF.

The V gene is TRBV6-5, the J gene TRBJ2-3, with 7 bases identical to TRBD2. The CDR3 has 15 amino acids. V lost 2 bases, J lost 0 bases, and 2 bases stayed unmatched. Germline CDR1 MNHEY, CDR2 SVGAGI. CDR3 in DNA: TGTGCCAGCAGTTACACGGGAGGAAGCACAGATACGCAGTATTTT. Amino acid sequence: CASSYTGGSTDTQYF.

The chain joins TRBV6-1 to TRBJ2-3; 9 bases match TRBD2. After removal of 6 bases from V and 4 bases from J, the junction contained 5 bases not matched to a gene. Germline V gene sequence: CDR1 MNHNS, CDR2 SASEGT. This CDR3 has 14 amino acids. CDR3: CASRSTSGADTQYF. In nucleotides, the CDR3 is TGTGCCAGCAGGTCGACTAGCGGCGCAGATACGCAGTATTTT.

The V gene is TRBV25-1, the J gene TRBJ2-2; 9 bases align to TRBD2. The CDR3 is made up of 15 amino acids. Germline CDR1 reads MGHDK; CDR2 reads SYGVNS. V lost 7 bases to trimming and J lost 3 bases; unmatched junction nucleotides: 6. CDR3 amino acids: CASIGVAGDTGELFF. The CDR3 DNA reads TGTGCCAGCATTGGGGTAGCGGGGGACACCGGGGAGCTGTTTTTT.

The chain links TRBV9 to TRBJ2-2, with a tentative D call TRBD2 (6 bases). Germline V gives CDR1 SGDLS, CDR2 YYNGEE. The CDR3 loop spans 15 amino acids. Deletions cut 3 bases from V and 4 bases from J, with 13 bases between. The CDR3 sequence: CASSAGTPLTGELFF. Here the CDR3 DNA reads TGTGCCAGCAGCGCCGGGACTCCACTCACCGGGGAGCTGTTTTTT.

The chain is built from TRBV9 and TRBJ1-1; D gene ambiguous. This CDR3 is built from 13 residues. The V gene lost 2 bases and the J gene lost 0 bases, with 5 bases spanning the gap. The V gene's germline CDR1 is SGDLS and CDR2 YYNGEE. The CDR3 loop reads CASSVNMNTEAFF. The CDR3 DNA is TGTGCCAGCAGCGTCAACATGAACACTGAAGCTTTCTTT.

This sequence joins TRBV7-6 and TRBJ2-5; D is possibly TRBD2 (7 bases). This CDR3 has 17 amino acids. V shed 5 bases and J shed 2 bases, with 21 bases lying between them. Germline values: CDR1 SGHVS, CDR2 FNYEAQ. CDR3 bases: TGTGCCAGCAGCCCGGGGGGCAGCGGGGATCCTCAAGAGACCCAGTACTTC. This sequence encodes CASSPGGSGDPQETQYF.

This clone has a single count. The rearrangement links TRBV2 to TRBJ1-1; unclear D gene. V lost 0 bases and J lost 3, with 8 bases in between. This CDR3 has 14 residues. Germline CDR1 reads SNHLY; CDR2 reads FYNNEI. The CDR3 DNA is TGTGCCAGCAGTGAAGCAGGGAGGCACACTGAAGCTTTCTTT. It translates to CASSEAGRHTEAFF.

The chain carries TRBV23-1 and TRBJ1-3; 10 bases are shared with TRBD1. TRBV23-1 is known as an ORF, though its function is uncertain. CDR3 length equals 16 residues. V was clipped by 7 bases and J by 8 bases; unmatched bases: 14. The CDR3 spells CASNPRRDRGADTIYF. Here the CDR3 DNA reads TGCGCCAGCAATCCACGGCGGGACAGGGGCGCAGACACCATATATTTT.

The CDR3 DNA sequence: TGTGCCAGCCAAGAACGGCTACAGGGGGACTACGAGCAGTACTTC. This sequence encodes CASQERLQGDYEQYF. The V gene is TRBV6-1, the J gene TRBJ2-7, with 8 bases identical to TRBD1. CDR1 and CDR2 (germline): MNHNS, SASEGT. The CDR3 has 15 residues. The J segment lost 3 bases and the V segment lost 8 bases, leaving 12 bases of the junction unmatched.

The chain links TRBV28 to TRBJ1-2; TRBD1 agrees at 7 bases. Trimming cost V 5 bases and J 0 bases; bases outside gene matches: 9. CDR1 and CDR2 from the germline V gene are MDHEN and SYDVKM. The CDR3 totals 16 residues. The CDR3 nucleotides read TGTGCCAGCAGTAGGGGAGGACAGGAAGCTAACTATGGCTACACCTTC. Amino acids: CASSRGGQEANYGYTF.

V is TRBV29-1 and J is TRBJ2-1; tentatively, D is TRBD1 (5 bases). Trimming took off 7 bases at V and 5 bases at J, with 15 bases between the two ends. Germline assignment: CDR1 SQVTM and CDR2 ANQGSEA. The CDR3 has 13 amino acids. CDR3 protein: CSAILDTDNEQFF. CDR3 DNA sequence: TGCAGCGCTATCTTGGACACCGACAATGAGCAGTTCTTC.